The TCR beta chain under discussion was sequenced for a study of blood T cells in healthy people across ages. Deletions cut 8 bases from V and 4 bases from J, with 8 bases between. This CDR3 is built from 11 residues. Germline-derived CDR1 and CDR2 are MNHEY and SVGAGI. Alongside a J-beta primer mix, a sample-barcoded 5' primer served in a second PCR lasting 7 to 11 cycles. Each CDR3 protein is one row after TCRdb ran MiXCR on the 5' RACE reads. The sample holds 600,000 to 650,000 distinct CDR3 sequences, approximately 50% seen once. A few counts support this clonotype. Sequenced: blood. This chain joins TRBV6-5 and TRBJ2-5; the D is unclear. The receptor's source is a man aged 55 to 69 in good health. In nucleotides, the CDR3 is TGTGCCAGCGGGCATGGAGAGACCCAGTACTTC. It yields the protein CASGHGETQYF.